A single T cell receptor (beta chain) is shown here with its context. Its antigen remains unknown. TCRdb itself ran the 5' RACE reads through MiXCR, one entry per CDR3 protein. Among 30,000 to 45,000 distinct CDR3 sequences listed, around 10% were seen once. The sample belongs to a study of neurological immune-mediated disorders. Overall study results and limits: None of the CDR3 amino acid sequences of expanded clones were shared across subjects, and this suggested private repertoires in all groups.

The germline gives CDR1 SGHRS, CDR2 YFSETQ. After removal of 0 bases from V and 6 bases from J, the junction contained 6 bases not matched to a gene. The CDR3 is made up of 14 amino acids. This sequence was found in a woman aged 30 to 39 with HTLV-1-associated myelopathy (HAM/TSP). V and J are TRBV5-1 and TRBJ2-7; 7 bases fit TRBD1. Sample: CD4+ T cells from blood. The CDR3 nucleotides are TGCGCCAGCAGCTTGGGACAGGGAGACGCCGAGCAGTACTTC. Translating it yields CASSLGQGDAEQYF.